This is a list of T cell receptor beta chains from one sample in a study of control samples from healthy donors and cancer patients. The table came from immunoSEQ multiplex PCR; TCRdb's copy has only in-frame clones and leaves some out. The top ten hold roughly 6% of the sample, which has approximately 60,000 clones, roughly 85% seen once. The sample taken for sequencing was blood. The origin of the receptors is a man in his forties or fifties in good health. Both conserved end residues are part of each CDR3.

v_gene,j_gene,CDR3aa
TRBV18,TRBJ1-2,CASSPGTGDYTF
TRBV3-1/TRBV3-2,TRBJ2-5,CASSQVQGKTQYF
TRBV7-2,TRBJ2-1,CASSLASGIHEQFF
TRBV28,TRBJ1-5,CASRLIQGFVNQPQHF
TRBV25-1,TRBJ1-6,CASSESTGLGNSPLHF
TRBV7-9,TRBJ2-7,CASSQQGYEQYF
TRBV9,TRBJ2-1,CASSLRQGAPYEQFF
TRBV29-1,TRBJ2-7,CSVRPSTSGRPYEQYF
TRBV6-5,TRBJ1-2,CASSYGVGYTF
TRBV7-2,TRBJ1-5,CASSLHGGASNQPQHF